The rows below give T cell receptor beta chains drawn from one sample of a study of cytomegalovirus exposure and HLA in healthy donors. Repertoires were generated with immunoSEQ multiplex PCR, while TCRdb's copy carries only in-frame clones and drops some. The sample has approximately 110,000 clones. Sequenced material: PBMCs. Receptor source: a man aged 18 to 35 in good health and CMV-seronegative. CDR3s include the opening cysteine and the closing phenylalanine or tryptophan.

J gene,V gene,CDR3 protein
TRBJ2-7,TRBV14,CASSLSDRERYSRYEQYF
TRBJ2-7,TRBV9,CASSPLGREVKQYF
TRBJ2-6,TRBV7-6,CASSSPVHSGANVLTF
TRBJ1-1,TRBV6-5,CASSFKQQNTEAFF
TRBJ2-7,TRBV28,CASSFQGYEQYF
TRBJ1-2,TRBV5-6,CASSLSGTARSYTF
TRBJ1-2,TRBV29-1,CSVPGVNDGYTF
TRBJ2-2,TRBV2,CASSVGGGATGELFF
TRBJ2-7,TRBV19,CASSFRDRGYEQYF
TRBJ2-7,TRBV19,CASAEGGRVEQYF
TRBJ1-4,TRBV6-1,CASSEGGDTNEKLFF
TRBJ1-5,TRBV7-8,CASSGDSQYNQPQHF
TRBJ1-1,TRBV7-3,CASSLTFREGAEAFF
TRBJ2-2,TRBV2,CASRDSLRGSLMFF
TRBJ2-4,TRBV6-5,CASSYWGSSSIQYF
TRBJ1-1,TRBV18,CATTTGPNTEAFF
TRBJ1-5,TRBV19,CASSEGQGLPQHF
TRBJ2-7,TRBV6-5,CATGGGASYEQYF
TRBJ2-7,TRBV28,CASNEAAPNEQYF
TRBJ1-1,TRBV5-4,CASSLYSEAFF
TRBJ2-5,TRBV30,CAWSYSRETQYF
TRBJ2-4,TRBV7-9,CASSPGTEGTHIQYF
TRBJ2-1,TRBV12-5,CASGLGGSSGEQFF
TRBJ2-1,TRBV7-9,CASSPYNEQFF
TRBJ2-3,TRBV9,CASSVAAGGPEDTQYF
TRBJ1-1,TRBV11-2,CASSLAWGSPNTEAFF
TRBJ2-7,TRBV30,CAWSYTGGLYEQYF
TRBJ2-1,TRBV27,CTSSSQGYNEQFF
TRBJ1-2,TRBV9,CASRKRGDYTYPSDGYTF
TRBJ1-2,TRBV11-2,CASSSPRTPNYGYTF
TRBJ2-3,TRBV27,CASSRTGKSMGTQYF
TRBJ2-1,TRBV5-1,CASSLEGRVSYNEQFF
TRBJ2-2,TRBV6-6,CASRAGSGELFF
TRBJ1-2,TRBV19,CASSLHRTGGPLRYGYTF
TRBJ1-4,TRBV6-5,CASSYSGGSDEKLFF
TRBJ2-7,TRBV19,CASSVARGLYEQYF
TRBJ1-4,TRBV10-1,CASSATAGGGEKLFF
TRBJ2-1,TRBV7-8,CASSWTSGESSYNEQFF
TRBJ2-1,TRBV10-3,CAISESRGEQFF
TRBJ2-7,TRBV15,CATSRDAGSPYEQYF
TRBJ2-7,TRBV9,CASSVGAFGWEQYF
TRBJ1-4,TRBV15,CATSRELMTGLNEKLFF
TRBJ2-1,TRBV6-4,CASSDQGGVREQFF
.,TRBV28,CASRFSGESYEQYF
TRBJ2-7,TRBV19,CASSSKGQGSSLPYEQYF
TRBJ1-1,TRBV18,CASSQGGNTEAFF
TRBJ2-7,TRBV6-5,CASSPGTNYEQYF
TRBJ1-3,TRBV7-9,CASSLRYRPGNTIYF
TRBJ1-1,TRBV7-9,CASSFSDMVNTEAFF
TRBJ2-6,TRBV10-3,CAISEPDRGANVLTF
TRBJ2-5,TRBV5-1,CASSLSGGAVRETQYF
TRBJ1-4,TRBV2,CASCDPGTRNEKLFF
TRBJ1-3,TRBV11-3,CASSLAFGNTIYF